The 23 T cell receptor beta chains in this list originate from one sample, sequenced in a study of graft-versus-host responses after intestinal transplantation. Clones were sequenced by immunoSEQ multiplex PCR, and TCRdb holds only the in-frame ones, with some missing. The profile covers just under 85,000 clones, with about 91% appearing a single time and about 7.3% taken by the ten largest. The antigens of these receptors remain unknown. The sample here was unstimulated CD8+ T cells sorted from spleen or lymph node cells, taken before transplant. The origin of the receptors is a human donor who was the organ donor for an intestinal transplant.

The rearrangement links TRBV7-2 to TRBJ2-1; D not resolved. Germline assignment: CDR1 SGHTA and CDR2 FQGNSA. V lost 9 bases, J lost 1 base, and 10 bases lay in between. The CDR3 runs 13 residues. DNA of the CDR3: TGTGCCAGGCGAGACATATCCTACAATGAGCAGTTCTTC. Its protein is CARRDISYNEQFF.

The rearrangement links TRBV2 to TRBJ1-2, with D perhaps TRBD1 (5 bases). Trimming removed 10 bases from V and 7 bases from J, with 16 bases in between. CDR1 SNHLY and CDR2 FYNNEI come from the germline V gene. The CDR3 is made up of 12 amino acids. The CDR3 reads CATRMMGGGYTF. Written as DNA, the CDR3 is TGTGCCACTAGGATGATGGGGGGTGGCTACACCTTC.

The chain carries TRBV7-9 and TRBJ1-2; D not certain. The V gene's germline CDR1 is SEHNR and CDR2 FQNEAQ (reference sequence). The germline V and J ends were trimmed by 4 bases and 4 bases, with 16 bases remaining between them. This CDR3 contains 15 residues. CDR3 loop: CASSSSSGQSYGYTF. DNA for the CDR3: TGTGCCAGCAGCTCCAGCTCCGGGCAGTCCTATGGCTACACCTTC. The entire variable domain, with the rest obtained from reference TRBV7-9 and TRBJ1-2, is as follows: DTGVSQNPRHKITKRGQNVTFRCDPISEHNRLYWYRQTLGQGPEFLTYFQNEAQLEKSRLLSDRFSAERPKGSFSTLEIQRTEQGDSAMYLCASSSSSGQSYGYTFGSGTRLTVV.

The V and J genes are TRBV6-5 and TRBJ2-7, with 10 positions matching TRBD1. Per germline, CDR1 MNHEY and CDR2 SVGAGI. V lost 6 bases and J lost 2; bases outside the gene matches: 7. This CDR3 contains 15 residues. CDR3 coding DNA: TGTGCCAGCAGACCGGACAGGGGGTATGCCTACGAGCAGTACTTC. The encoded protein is CASRPDRGYAYEQYF.

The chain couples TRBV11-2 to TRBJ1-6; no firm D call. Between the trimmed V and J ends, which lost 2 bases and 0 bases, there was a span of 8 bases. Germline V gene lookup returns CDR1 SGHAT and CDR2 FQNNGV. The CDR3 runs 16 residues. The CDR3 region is CASSLSGRSYNSPLHF. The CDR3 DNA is TGTGCCAGCAGCTTATCGGGCCGCTCCTATAATTCACCCCTCCACTTT.

The CDR3 reads CASSLALGGLDTEAFF. CDR3 nucleotides: TGTGCCAGCAGCTTAGCGCTTGGGGGGTTGGACACTGAAGCTTTCTTT. The chain links TRBV7-2 to TRBJ1-1, with D maybe TRBD1 (5 bases). Germline lookup yields CDR1 SGHTA and CDR2 FQGNSA. Deletions cut 0 bases from V and 3 bases from J, with 14 bases between. The CDR3 is 16 amino acids.

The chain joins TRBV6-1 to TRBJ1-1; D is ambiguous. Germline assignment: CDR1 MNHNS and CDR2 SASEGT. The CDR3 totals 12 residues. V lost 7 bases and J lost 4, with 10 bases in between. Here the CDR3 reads CASTEWGTEAFF. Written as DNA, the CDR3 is TGTGCCAGCACCGAGTGGGGCACTGAAGCTTTCTTT.

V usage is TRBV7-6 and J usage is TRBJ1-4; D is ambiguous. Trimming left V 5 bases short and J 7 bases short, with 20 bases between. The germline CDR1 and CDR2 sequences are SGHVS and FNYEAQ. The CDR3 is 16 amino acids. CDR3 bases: TGTGCCAGCAGCCAAAGAACGGGATTGGAGGGTGAAAAACTGTTTTTT. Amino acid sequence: CASSQRTGLEGEKLFF.

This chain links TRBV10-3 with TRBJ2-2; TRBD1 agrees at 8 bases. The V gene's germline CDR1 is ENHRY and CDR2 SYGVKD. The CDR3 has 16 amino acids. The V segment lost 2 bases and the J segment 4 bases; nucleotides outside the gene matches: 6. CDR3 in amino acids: CAISEGNDRGTGELFF. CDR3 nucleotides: TGTGCCATCAGTGAGGGGAACGACAGGGGCACCGGGGAGCTGTTTTTT.

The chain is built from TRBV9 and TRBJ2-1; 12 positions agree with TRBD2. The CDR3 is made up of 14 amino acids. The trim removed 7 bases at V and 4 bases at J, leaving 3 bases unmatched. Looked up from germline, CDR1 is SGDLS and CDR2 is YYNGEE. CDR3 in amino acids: CASSSGGDYNEQFF. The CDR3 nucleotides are TGTGCCAGCTCTAGCGGGGGGGATTACAATGAGCAGTTCTTC.

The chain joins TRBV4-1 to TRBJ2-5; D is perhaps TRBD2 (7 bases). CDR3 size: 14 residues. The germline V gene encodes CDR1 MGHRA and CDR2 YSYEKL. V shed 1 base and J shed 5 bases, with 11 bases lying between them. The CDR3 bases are TGCGCCAGCAGCCAAGTGGGGGGGCAGGAGACCCAGTACTTC. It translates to CASSQVGGQETQYF.

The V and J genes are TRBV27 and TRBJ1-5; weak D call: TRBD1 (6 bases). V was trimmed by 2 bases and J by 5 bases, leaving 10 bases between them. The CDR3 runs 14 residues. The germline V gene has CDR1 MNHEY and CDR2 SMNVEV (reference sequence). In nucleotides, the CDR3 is TGTGCCAGCAGTTTAGGGGGGCAGGATCAGCCCCAGCATTTT. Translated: CASSLGGQDQPQHF.

The CDR3, as DNA: TGTGCCAGCAGCTTGGTCGCCAGGGGAAAAGGCTACACCTTC. This translates into CASSLVARGKGYTF. The chain links TRBV5-6 to TRBJ1-2; weak D call: TRBD1 (6 bases). V shed 0 bases and J shed 8 bases, with 14 bases lying between them. This CDR3 region has 14 residues. Germline V lookup: CDR1 SGHDT, CDR2 YYEEEE.

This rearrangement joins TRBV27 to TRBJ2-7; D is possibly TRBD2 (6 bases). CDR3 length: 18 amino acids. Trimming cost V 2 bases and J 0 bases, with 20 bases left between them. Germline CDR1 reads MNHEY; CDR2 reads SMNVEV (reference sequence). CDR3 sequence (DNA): TGTGCCAGCAGTTTAGTAGCCCCAACAGCGACTAGCTCCTACGAGCAGTACTTC. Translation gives CASSLVAPTATSSYEQYF.

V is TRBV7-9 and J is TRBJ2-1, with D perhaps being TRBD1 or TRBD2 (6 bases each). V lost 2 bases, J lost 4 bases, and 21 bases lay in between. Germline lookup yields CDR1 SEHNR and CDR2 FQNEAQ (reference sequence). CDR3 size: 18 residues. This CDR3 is CASSLLPGATGDYNEQFF. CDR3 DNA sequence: TGTGCCAGCAGCTTACTCCCGGGGGCCACAGGTGATTACAATGAGCAGTTCTTC. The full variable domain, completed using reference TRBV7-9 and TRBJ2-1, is DTGVSQNPRHKITKRGQNVTFRCDPISEHNRLYWYRQTLGQGPEFLTYFQNEAQLEKSRLLSDRFSAERPKGSFSTLEIQRTEQGDSAMYLCASSLLPGATGDYNEQFFGPGTRLTVL.

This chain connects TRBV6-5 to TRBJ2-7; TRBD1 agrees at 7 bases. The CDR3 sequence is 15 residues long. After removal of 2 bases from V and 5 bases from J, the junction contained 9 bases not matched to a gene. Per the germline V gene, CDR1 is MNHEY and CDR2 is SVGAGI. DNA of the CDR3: TGTGCCAGCAGTTACGGGCAGGGGGTAGACCACGAGCAGTACTTC. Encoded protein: CASSYGQGVDHEQYF.

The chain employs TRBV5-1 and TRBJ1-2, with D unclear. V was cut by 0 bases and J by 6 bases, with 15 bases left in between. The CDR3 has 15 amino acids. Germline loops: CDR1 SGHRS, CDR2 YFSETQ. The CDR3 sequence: CASSLGHPQEDGYTF. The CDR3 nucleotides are TGCGCCAGCAGCTTGGGACACCCTCAAGAGGATGGCTACACCTTC.

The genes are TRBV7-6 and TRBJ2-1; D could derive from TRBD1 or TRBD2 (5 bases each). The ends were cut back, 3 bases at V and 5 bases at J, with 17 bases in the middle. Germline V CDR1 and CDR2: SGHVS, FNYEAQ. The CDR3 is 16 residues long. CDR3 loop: CASSFFLGTANNEQFF. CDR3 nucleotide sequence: TGTGCCAGCAGCTTTTTTCTCGGGACGGCAAACAATGAGCAGTTCTTC. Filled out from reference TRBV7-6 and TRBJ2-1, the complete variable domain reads GAGVSQSPRYKVTKRGQDVALRCDPISGHVSLYWYRQALGQGPEFLTYFNYEAQQDKSGLPNDRFSAERPEGSISTLTIQRTEQRDSAMYRCASSFFLGTANNEQFFGPGTRLTVL.

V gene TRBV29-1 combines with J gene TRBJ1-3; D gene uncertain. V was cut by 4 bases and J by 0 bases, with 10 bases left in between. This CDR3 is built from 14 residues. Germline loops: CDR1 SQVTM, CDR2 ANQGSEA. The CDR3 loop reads CSVGNSGSGNTIYF. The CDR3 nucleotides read TGCAGCGTTGGAAACAGTGGCTCTGGAAACACCATATATTTT.

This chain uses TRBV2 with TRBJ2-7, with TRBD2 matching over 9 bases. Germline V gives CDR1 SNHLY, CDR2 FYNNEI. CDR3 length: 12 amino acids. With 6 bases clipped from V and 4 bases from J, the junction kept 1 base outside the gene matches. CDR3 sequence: CASRGLAYEQYF. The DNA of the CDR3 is TGTGCCAGCAGGGGACTAGCTTACGAGCAGTACTTC.

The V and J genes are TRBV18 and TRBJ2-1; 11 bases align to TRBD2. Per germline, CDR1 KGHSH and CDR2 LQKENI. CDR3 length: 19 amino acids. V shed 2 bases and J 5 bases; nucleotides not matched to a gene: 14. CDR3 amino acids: CASSPRGRTSGLYDNEQFF. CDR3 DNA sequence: TGTGCCAGCTCACCAAGGGGGAGGACTAGCGGGTTATATGACAATGAGCAGTTCTTC.

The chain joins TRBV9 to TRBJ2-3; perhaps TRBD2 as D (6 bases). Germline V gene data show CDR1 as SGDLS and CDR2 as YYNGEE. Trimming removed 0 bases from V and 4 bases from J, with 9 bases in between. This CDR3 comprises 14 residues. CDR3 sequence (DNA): TGTGCCAGCAGCGTAGTAGCTAGCGCAGATACGCAGTATTTT. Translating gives CASSVVASADTQYF.

In nucleotides, the CDR3 is TGTGCCAGCAGTGAGGTTATGGACACCATATATTTT. Translated: CASSEVMDTIYF. The chain is built from TRBV6-5 and TRBJ1-3, with D unresolved. V lost 5 bases and J 8 bases, leaving 10 bases between the germline ends. This CDR3 contains 12 residues. CDR1 is MNHEY and CDR2 is SVGAGI in the germline V gene.